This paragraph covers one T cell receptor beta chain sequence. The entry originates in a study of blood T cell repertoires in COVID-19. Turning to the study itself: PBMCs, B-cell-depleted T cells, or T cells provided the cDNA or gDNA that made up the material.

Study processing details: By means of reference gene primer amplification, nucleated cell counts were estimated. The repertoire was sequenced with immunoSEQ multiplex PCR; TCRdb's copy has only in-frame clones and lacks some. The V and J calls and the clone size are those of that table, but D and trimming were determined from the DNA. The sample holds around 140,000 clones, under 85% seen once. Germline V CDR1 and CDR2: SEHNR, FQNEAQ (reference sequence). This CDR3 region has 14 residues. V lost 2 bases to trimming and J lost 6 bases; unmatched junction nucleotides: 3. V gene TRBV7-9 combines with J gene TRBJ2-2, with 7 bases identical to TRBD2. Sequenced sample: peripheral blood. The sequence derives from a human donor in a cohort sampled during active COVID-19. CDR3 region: CASSLMREPGELFF. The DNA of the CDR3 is TGTGCCAGCAGCTTAATGCGGGAGCCCGGGGAGCTGTTTTTT.